This T cell receptor beta chain appears in the sequencing data of a study of CD8 T cells in Susac syndrome. Study-level findings and limits: The greatest CD8+ clonal expansion in Susac occurred in TEMRA cells and in active patients.

Negative isolation was used for CD8+ and CD4+ T cells and FACS enrichment for TEMRA cells. The V end lost 7 bases, the J end lost 2 bases, and 15 bases lay between the germline ends. The CDR3 is 14 amino acids. Concerning this clonotype itself: The antigen remains undetermined.

When the RNA was reverse transcribed, random hexamers were used with an input of roughly 0.45 to 1 ug. TCRdb used MiXCR to reprocess the immunoSEQ multiplex PCR reads, holding one entry per CDR3 protein. The top ten hold about 0.19% of the sample, which has about 130,000 distinct CDR3 sequences, around 94% seen once. The TCR originated in a human donor with Susac syndrome. Source material: CD8+ T cells from PBMCs. The V gene is TRBV12-3 or TRBV12-4, the J gene TRBJ2-7; D is possibly TRBD1 (6 bases). This chain's CDR3 is CASTKGDVAYEQYF. In DNA form, the CDR3 reads TGTGCCAGCACAAAGGGGGACGTAGCCTACGAGCAGTACTTC.